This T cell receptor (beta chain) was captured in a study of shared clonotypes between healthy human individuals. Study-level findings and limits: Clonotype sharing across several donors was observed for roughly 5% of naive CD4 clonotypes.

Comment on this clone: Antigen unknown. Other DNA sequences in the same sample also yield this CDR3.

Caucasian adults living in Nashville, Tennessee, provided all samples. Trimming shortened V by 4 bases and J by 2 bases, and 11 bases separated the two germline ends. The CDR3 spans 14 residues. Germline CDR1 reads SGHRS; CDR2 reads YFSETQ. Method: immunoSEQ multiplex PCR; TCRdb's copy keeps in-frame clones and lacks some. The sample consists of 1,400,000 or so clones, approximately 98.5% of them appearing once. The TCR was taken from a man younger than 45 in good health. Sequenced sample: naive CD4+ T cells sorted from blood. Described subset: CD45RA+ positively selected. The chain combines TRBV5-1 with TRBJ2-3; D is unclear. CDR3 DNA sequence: TGCGCCAGCAGCCCTGGACCACCCACAGATACGCAGTATTTT. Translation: CASSPGPPTDTQYF.